These 26 T cell receptor beta chains share one sample of origin, sequenced in a study of T cells in Graves' hyperthyroidism and ophthalmopathy. Amplification of TCR beta CDR3 regions was performed using RNA transcripts as template. First-round RT-PCR with HTBI primers amplified the TCR CDR3 region. TCRdb itself ran the multiplex PCR reads through MiXCR, one entry per CDR3 protein. The sample lists approximately 520,000 distinct CDR3 sequences, less than 25% occurring once. Sequencing input: blood. The receptors stem from a man younger than 35 with Graves' hyperthyroidism.

In this sample, this clonotype turned up many times. The gene calls are TRBV20-1 and TRBJ1-3; no clear D gene. Trimming removed 4 bases at V and 8 bases at J, with 12 bases between. The CDR3 has 12 amino acids. Germline CDR1 is DFQATT and CDR2 is SNEGSKA (reference sequence). The CDR3 nucleotides read TGCAGTGCTACCGTGGGCGGCGACACCATATATTTT. This gives the protein CSATVGGDTIYF.

V is TRBV12-3 or TRBV12-4 and J is TRBJ2-5, with D maybe TRBD2 (5 bases). The V gene lost 3 bases and the J gene lost 1 base, with 9 bases spanning the gap. This CDR3 comprises 14 residues. The CDR3 region has the DNA TGTGCCAGCAGTTTTGAGACTACCCAAGAGACCCAGTACTTC. This sequence encodes CASSFETTQETQYF.

Remarks on this clonotype: At one of its ends the junction is not consistent with the germline gene, which may arise from a read error. The rearrangement joins TRBV6-1 to TRBJ1-3; D not resolved. In germline, CDR1 is MNHNS, CDR2 SASEGT. The CDR3 runs 13 residues. The CDR3 sequence: CASGQVLGNTIYF. The CDR3 DNA reads as TGTGCCAGCGGCCAGGTACTGGGAAACACTATATATTTT.

There are a few counts of this clonotype. The chain links TRBV6-5 to TRBJ2-7; D possibly corresponds to TRBD2 (6 bases). The CDR3 consists of 14 residues. V dropped 2 bases and J dropped 7 bases, with 15 bases sitting between them. Per the germline V gene, CDR1 is MNHEY and CDR2 is SVGAGI. The DNA of the CDR3 is TGTGCCAGCAGTTACGGGGACTCACACGGGGAGCAGTACTTC. It translates to CASSYGDSHGEQYF.

This clonotype was seen at least ten times. The chain links TRBV28 to TRBJ1-2; D unclear. Germline-derived CDR1 and CDR2 are MDHEN and SYDVKM. The V gene lost 6 bases and the J gene lost 2 bases, with 4 bases spanning the gap. This CDR3 region has 11 residues. CDR3 bases: TGTGCCAGCAGGTTAAACTATGGCTACACCTTC. This sequence encodes CASRLNYGYTF.

The chain joins TRBV6-1 to TRBJ2-7; D might be TRBD1 (6 bases). V shed 3 bases and J shed 4 bases, with 19 bases lying between them. The CDR3 consists of 16 residues. Per the germline V gene, CDR1 is MNHNS and CDR2 is SASEGT. The chain's CDR3 is CASSEVDSTTMYEQYF. The CDR3 nucleotides are TGTGCCAGCAGTGAGGTGGACAGCACTACAATGTACGAGCAGTACTTC.

The chain has TRBV2 and TRBJ1-2; TRBD1 is a possible D gene (5 bases). The V and J ends lost 7 bases and 6 bases respectively, with 12 bases between them. The germline CDR1 and CDR2 sequences are SNHLY and FYNNEI. The CDR3 loop spans 12 amino acids. The DNA of the CDR3 is TGTGCCAGCACTTTGGTGGGGCATGGCTACACCTTC. Protein sequence: CASTLVGHGYTF.

The chain employs TRBV12-3 or TRBV12-4 and TRBJ2-6; D might be TRBD2 (5 bases). V lost 5 bases to trimming and J lost 4 bases, with 9 bases between them. This CDR3 comprises 14 residues. This chain's CDR3 is CASSLREGANVLTF. The CDR3 DNA is TGTGCCAGCAGTCTTCGGGAAGGGGCCAACGTCCTGACTTTC.

This clonotype has only a few counts. The chain joins TRBV5-1 to TRBJ2-2, with 10 bases that match TRBD1. Germline V gene sequence: CDR1 SGHRS, CDR2 YFSETQ. This CDR3 has 16 amino acids. V shed 2 bases and J 5 bases; nucleotides not matched to a gene: 6. CDR3 in DNA: TGCGCCAGCAGCTTTCAGACAGGGGGCGAAACCGGGGAGCTGTTTTTT. Its translation is CASSFQTGGETGELFF.

V and J are TRBV6-1 and TRBJ1-1; tentative D call: TRBD1 (5 bases). CDR1 is MNHNS, CDR2 SASEGT, per germline. The CDR3 length is 15 residues. Trimming left V 5 bases short and J 3 bases short, with 16 bases between. The CDR3 loop is CASSRTNRGDTEAFF. In DNA, the CDR3 is TGTGCCAGCAGTAGAACCAACAGAGGGGACACTGAAGCTTTCTTT.

The chain is built from TRBV5-1 and TRBJ2-4, with 8 nucleotides matching TRBD1. V lost 0 bases to trimming and J lost 4 bases; unmatched junction nucleotides: 0. This CDR3 comprises 14 residues. The germline CDR1 and CDR2 sequences are SGHRS and YFSETQ. The CDR3 bases are TGCGCCAGCAGCTTGGGACAGGGGAAAAACATTCAGTACTTC. Translation: CASSLGQGKNIQYF. The entire variable domain, with the rest obtained from reference TRBV5-1 and TRBJ2-4, is as follows: KAGVTQTPRYLIKTRGQQVTLSCSPISGHRSVSWYQQTPGQGLQFLFEYFSETQRNKGNFPGRFSGRQFSNSRSEMNVSTLELGDSALYLCASSLGQGKNIQYFGAGTRLSVL.

The rearrangement uses TRBV28 and TRBJ2-7; perhaps TRBD1 as D (5 bases). Per the germline V gene, CDR1 is MDHEN and CDR2 is SYDVKM. V lost 2 bases, J lost 1 base, and 12 bases lay in between. The CDR3 contains 15 residues. CDR3 sequence (DNA): TGTGCCAGCAGTTTAGGCCCCGACAGTTCCTACGAGCAGTACTTC. It encodes CASSLGPDSSYEQYF.

As regards this clonotype: The CDR3 carries no conserved terminal phenylalanine or tryptophan, so it likely arises from a read error. This sequence joins TRBV11-2 and TRBJ2-7, with 8 positions matching TRBD1. The CDR3 is 15 residues long. Germline CDR1 is SGHAT and CDR2 is FQNNGV. V trimming: 5 bases; J trimming: 4 bases; junction bases outside the gene matches: 10. The CDR3 is CASSPPGQGGYEQYS. The CDR3 DNA sequence: TGTGCCAGCAGCCCCCCTGGACAGGGTGGGTACGAGCAGTACTCC.

Many counts were recorded for this clonotype. DNA for the CDR3: TGTGCCAGCACGGGGTACACTGAAGCTTTCTTT. The encoded protein is CASTGYTEAFF. The V and J genes are TRBV28 and TRBJ1-1, with D unresolved. The CDR3 consists of 11 residues. Trimming took 7 bases from V and 3 from J, leaving 6 bases between them. CDR1 MDHEN and CDR2 SYDVKM come from the germline V gene. The full variable domain, in which reference TRBV28 and TRBJ1-1 provide the parts outside the CDR3, is DVKVTQSSRYLVKRTGEKVFLECVQDMDHENMFWYRQDPGLGLRLIYFSYDVKMKEKGDIPEGYSVSREKKERFSLILESASTNQTSMYLCASTGYTEAFFGQGTRLTVV.

This clonotype came up many times. This rearrangement joins TRBV6-1 to TRBJ2-4; D is possibly TRBD1 or TRBD2 (6 bases each). Germline CDR1 MNHNS, CDR2 SASEGT. Trimming pared 6 bases from V and 8 bases from J, leaving 17 bases between. CDR3 length: 14 amino acids. CDR3 nucleotide sequence: TGTGCCAGCAGCCCCCGTCCAAGGGGGGACATTCAGTACTTC. Translation: CASSPRPRGDIQYF.

This clonotype was detected many times. V is TRBV3-1 and J is TRBJ1-2; D is ambiguous. CDR1 is LGHDT and CDR2 is YNNKEL in the germline V gene (reference sequence). The ends were cut back, 0 bases at V and 5 bases at J, with 4 bases in the middle. The CDR3 length is 12 residues. CDR3 protein: CASSQDWYGYTF. DNA of the CDR3: TGTGCCAGCAGCCAAGATTGGTATGGCTACACCTTC.

This rearrangement joins TRBV15 to TRBJ2-5; 9 bases are a match to TRBD1. The CDR3 loop spans 15 amino acids. Germline CDR1 and CDR2: LNHNV and YYDKDF (reference sequence). V shed 9 bases and J 1 base; nucleotides not matched to a gene: 9. The CDR3 DNA reads as TGTGCCACTAGGGAACACAGGGGGCTCCAAGAGACCCAGTACTTC. Amino acid sequence: CATREHRGLQETQYF.

A few counts support this clonotype. This sequence joins TRBV4-1 and TRBJ2-7, with D possibly being TRBD1 (5 bases). The CDR3 is 15 amino acids. The germline V gene encodes CDR1 MGHRA and CDR2 YSYEKL. V was shortened by 0 bases and J by 0 bases, with 9 bases between the two germline ends. In DNA, the CDR3 is TGCGCCAGCAGCCAAGAGGGCAGGGCCTCCTACGAGCAGTACTTC. Its protein product is CASSQEGRASYEQYF.

This clonotype was detected only a few times. The V call is TRBV4-1, the J call TRBJ2-6; no firm D call. In germline, CDR1 is MGHRA, CDR2 YSYEKL. The CDR3 is 15 amino acids. V lost 3 bases to trimming and J lost 0 bases, with 6 bases between them. The CDR3 loop is CASSHKNSGANVLTF. DNA for the CDR3: TGCGCCAGCAGCCATAAGAACTCTGGGGCCAACGTCCTGACTTTC.

This clonotype was picked up many times. The V gene is TRBV20-1, the J gene TRBJ1-6, with 7 bases lining up with TRBD1. Trimming removed 6 bases from V and 6 bases from J; junction bases left unmatched: 5. Germline assignment: CDR1 DFQATT and CDR2 SNEGSKA (reference sequence). CDR3 length equals 13 residues. The CDR3 region has the DNA TGCAGTGCGCCCGGGACAGTTAATTCACCCCTCCACTTT. As protein: CSAPGTVNSPLHF.

The rearrangement uses TRBV12-3 or TRBV12-4 and TRBJ2-7; D may be TRBD1 (6 bases). Trimming took 3 bases from V and 5 from J, leaving 14 bases between them. This CDR3 contains 14 residues. CDR3 sequence reads: CASSFANRDHEQYF. The CDR3 nucleotides read TGTGCCAGCAGTTTCGCTAACAGGGACCACGAGCAGTACTTC.

At least ten counts were recorded for this clonotype. The J gene is TRBJ2-5, the V gene TRBV12-3 or TRBV12-4; the D gene is possibly TRBD2 (8 bases). V dropped 7 bases and J dropped 4 bases, with 28 bases sitting between them. The CDR3 runs to 18 residues. CDR3 region: CASTPGTAAGGAPETQYF. In nucleotides, the CDR3 is TGTGCCAGCACCCCGGGGACAGCGGCCGGGGGGGCTCCAGAGACCCAGTACTTC.

In its sample, this clonotype was seen many times. CDR3 nucleotides: TGTGCCAGCAGCCCCCTGTTGAGACGGAACACTGAAGCTTTCTTT. As protein: CASSPLLRRNTEAFF. The J gene is TRBJ1-1, the V gene TRBV11-2; D is unresolved. CDR1 SGHAT and CDR2 FQNNGV come from the germline V gene. The CDR3 has 15 residues. Trimming took 5 bases from V and 1 from J, leaving 14 bases between them.

About this clonotype: The junction departs from the called germline gene at one end, perhaps through a read error. CDR3 nucleotides: TGTGCCAGCAGTTTTTGGGACCAGAGGGAGCGTGGCTACAGCTTC. Residues: CASSFWDQRERGYSF. This sequence joins TRBV28 and TRBJ1-2; D might be TRBD1 (5 bases). The CDR3 loop spans 15 amino acids. Germline CDR1 MDHEN, CDR2 SYDVKM.

This clonotype occurred many times. V and J are TRBV24-1 and TRBJ1-5, with D possibly being TRBD1 (5 bases). Germline loops: CDR1 KGHDR, CDR2 SFDVKD. The V end lost 6 bases, the J end lost 1 base, and 9 bases lay between the germline ends. The CDR3 runs to 14 residues. CDR3 DNA: TGTGCCACCAGTAGGGGCCCCAGCAATCAGCCCCAGCATTTT. Protein sequence: CATSRGPSNQPQHF.

This clonotype was picked up a small number of times. The CDR3 loop reads CASSPFIAAEETQYF. Here the CDR3 DNA reads TGTGCCAGCAGTCCCTTCATAGCGGCGGAAGAGACCCAGTACTTC. The V call is TRBV28, the J call TRBJ2-5; maybe TRBD2 (6 bases). Deletions cut 5 bases from V and 3 bases from J, with 16 bases between. This CDR3 is built from 15 residues. Germline CDR1 reads MDHEN; CDR2 reads SYDVKM.